The 9 T cell receptor beta chains listed next were all sequenced from one sample in a study of blood T cell repertoires in COVID-19. Measured with immunoSEQ multiplex PCR; TCRdb has only the in-frame clones, and not every one. The data show 150,000 to 200,000 clones, with 85% to 90% seen just once and 0.6% to 0.8% held by the top ten. Input material: peripheral blood. These TCRs come from a man aged 50 to 59 with acute or convalescent COVID-19.

The CDR3 loop is CASSPYGEGYEQYF. DNA of the CDR3: TGTGCCAGCTCACCCTACGGAGAGGGCTACGAGCAGTACTTC. The chain employs TRBV18 and TRBJ2-7, with D tentatively TRBD2 (5 bases). The CDR3 has 14 residues. From germline, CDR1 is KGHSH and CDR2 LQKENI. V was shortened by 3 bases and J by 3 bases, with 12 bases between the two germline ends.

The rearrangement links TRBV18 to TRBJ2-5, with TRBD1 matching 8 bases. The V and J ends lost 4 bases and 4 bases, in that order; junction bases with no gene match: 8. This CDR3 spans 15 amino acids. From germline, CDR1 is KGHSH and CDR2 LQKENI. The CDR3 is CASSRMTGDGETQYF. The CDR3 bases are TGTGCCAGCTCACGGATGACAGGGGACGGAGAGACCCAGTACTTC.

The chain combines TRBV19 with TRBJ1-6; D perhaps matches TRBD1 (6 bases). V lost 5 bases and J 5 bases, leaving 10 bases between the germline ends. The germline CDR1 and CDR2 sequences are LNHDA and SQIVND (reference sequence). The CDR3 is made up of 14 amino acids. This CDR3 is CASSRDKNNSPLHF. The CDR3 DNA reads TGTGCCAGTAGTCGGGACAAAAATAATTCACCCCTCCACTTT.

This clone was seen only a few times. V gene TRBV10-1 combines with J gene TRBJ2-7, with D unresolved. CDR1 is WNHNN and CDR2 is SYGVQD in the germline V gene (reference sequence). The CDR3 is made up of 12 amino acids. V dropped 2 bases and J dropped 8 bases, with 10 bases sitting between them. CDR3 coding DNA: TGCGCCAGCAGTGAGGGGCAGATGAAGCAGTACTTC. It codes for CASSEGQMKQYF.

CDR3 DNA: TGTGCCAGCAGCGGGGACATATACAATGAGCAGTTCTTC. It translates to CASSGDIYNEQFF. The chain carries TRBV27 and TRBJ2-1; possibly TRBD1 for D (6 bases). CDR3 length: 13 residues. V dropped 6 bases and J dropped 4 bases, with 10 bases sitting between them. In germline, CDR1 is MNHEY, CDR2 SMNVEV (reference sequence).

This sequence joins TRBV6-5 and TRBJ1-2, with D perhaps matching TRBD1 (5 bases). V lost 10 bases and J lost 8, with 11 bases in between. The CDR3 is 10 residues long. Germline CDR1 MNHEY, CDR2 SVGAGI. The CDR3 reads CATQRGGYTF. CDR3 bases: TGTGCCACTCAGCGGGGCGGCTACACCTTC.

This chain joins TRBV9 and TRBJ2-3, with 10 bases matching TRBD2. Germline CDR1 and CDR2: SGDLS and YYNGEE. V lost 0 bases and J lost 4; bases outside the gene matches: 8. The CDR3 is 17 residues long. The CDR3 coding sequence is TGTGCCAGCAGCGTAGGAGGTAGCGGGAGGTTGTCAGATACGCAGTATTTT. It codes for CASSVGGSGRLSDTQYF.

This chain uses TRBV19 with TRBJ1-5, with D possibly matching TRBD1 (5 bases). CDR1 is LNHDA, CDR2 SQIVND, per germline (reference sequence). The CDR3 extends over 14 amino acids. Between the trimmed V and J ends, which lost 5 bases and 7 bases, there was a span of 15 bases. In DNA form, the CDR3 reads TGTGCCAGTAGTGGGGGGGGTGCGGGACAGCCCCAGCATTTT. This sequence encodes CASSGGGAGQPQHF.

V usage is TRBV12-2 and J usage is TRBJ2-7; the listed D gene, TRBD1, was not tested against the DNA. TRBV12-2 constitutes a pseudogene. This CDR3 spans 14 amino acids. The CDR3 bases are TGTGCAAGTCGCGGAACAGGGGGCAACTACGAGCAGTACTTC. Its translation: CASRGTGGNYEQYF.